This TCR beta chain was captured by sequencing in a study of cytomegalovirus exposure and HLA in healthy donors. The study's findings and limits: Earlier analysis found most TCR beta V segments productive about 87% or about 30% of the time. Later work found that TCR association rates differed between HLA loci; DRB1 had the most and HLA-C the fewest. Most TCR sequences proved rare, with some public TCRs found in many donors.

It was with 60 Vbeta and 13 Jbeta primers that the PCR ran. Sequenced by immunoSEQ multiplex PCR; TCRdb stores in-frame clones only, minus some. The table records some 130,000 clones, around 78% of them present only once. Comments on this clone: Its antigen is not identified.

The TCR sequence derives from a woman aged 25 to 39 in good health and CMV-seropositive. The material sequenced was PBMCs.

The CDR3 sequence: CASSLASSYNEQFF. The CDR3, as DNA: TGTGCCAGCAGCTTGGCAAGCTCCTACAATGAGCAGTTCTTC. This chain joins TRBV7-2 and TRBJ2-1; no clear D. With 3 bases removed from V and 0 bases from J, the gap between germline ends came to 6 bases. The CDR3 has 14 residues. CDR1 is SGHTA, CDR2 FQGNSA, per germline.